This TCR beta chain stems from a study of CD8+ T cells in alopecia areata. General study findings and limits: It was lesional scalp, especially alopecia totalis/universalis, that showed higher clonality than normal scalp.

RNA extraction was followed by reverse transcription into cDNA, which acted as the sequencing template. TCRdb's copy holds only in-frame clones and misses some; the assay was immunoSEQ multiplex PCR. The sample includes about 110,000 clones, approximately 51% of them seen just once. V was trimmed by 8 bases and J by 4 bases, leaving 17 bases between them. The CDR3 has 14 amino acids. The germline V gene has CDR1 SEHNR and CDR2 FQNEAQ (reference sequence). The sample's treatment: oral pan-JAK inhibitor, 5-10 mg twice daily. Punch biopsies of lesional scalp, plus peripheral blood, were taken from alopecia areata patients. As for this clone: Its antigen is not known.

This TCR was sampled from a human donor with alopecia areata. The source was CD4+ T cells sorted from blood, collected at week 24, from a patient treated with tofacitinib. The chain has TRBV7-9 and TRBJ1-2; weak D call: TRBD1 (5 bases). CDR3 DNA: TGTGCCAGCTCCTTTGGGGACGGCGGCTATGGCTACACCTTC. It yields the protein CASSFGDGGYGYTF.